These T cell receptor beta chains were read from a single sample in a study of blood T cells in healthy people across ages. TCRdb re-derived calls from the 5' RACE reads in MiXCR, one entry per CDR3 protein. The sample has around 1.7 million distinct CDR3 sequences; roughly 28% are singletons. The sequenced material came from blood. The receptor source for this set is a woman under 40 in good health. Both conserved end residues are part of each CDR3. Each record gives: D gene, V gene, J gene, clone size, CDR3 protein, CDR3 DNA. D genes are given only for firm matches. A row's size may be missing; if present it is once, few, many or a size class.

D gene: TRBD1
V gene: TRBV9
J gene: TRBJ2-7
clone size: many
CDR3 protein: CASSTDRGHEQYF
CDR3 DNA: TGTGCCAGCAGCACCGACAGGGGGCACGAGCAGTACTTC

D gene: .
V gene: TRBV10-3
J gene: TRBJ1-2
clone size: few
CDR3 protein: CAISDPGMDGYTF
CDR3 DNA: TGTGCCATCAGTGACCCAGGGATGGACGGCTACACCTTC

D gene: .
V gene: TRBV6-6
J gene: TRBJ2-3
clone size: .
CDR3 protein: CASKSGSDTQYF
CDR3 DNA: TGTGCCAGCAAATCAGGGTCAGATACGCAGTATTTT

D gene: .
V gene: TRBV29-1
J gene: TRBJ2-7
clone size: .
CDR3 protein: CSAPVLYNEQYF
CDR3 DNA: TGCAGCGCGCCGGTCCTCTACAATGAGCAGTACTTC

D gene: TRBD2
V gene: TRBV3-1
J gene: TRBJ2-7
clone size: once
CDR3 protein: CANSQETSGGSSYEQYF
CDR3 DNA: TGTGCCAACAGCCAGGAGACTAGCGGGGGGAGCTCCTACGAGCAGTACTTC

D gene: .
V gene: TRBV10-3
J gene: TRBJ2-7
clone size: .
CDR3 protein: CAISREDTTSGEQYF
CDR3 DNA: TGTGCCATCAGTAGGGAGGACACTACCTCGGGGGAGCAGTACTTC

D gene: .
V gene: TRBV4-1
J gene: TRBJ1-4
clone size: .
CDR3 protein: CASSQGNLANEKLFF
CDR3 DNA: TGCGCCAGCAGCCAAGGGAACCTTGCTAATGAAAAACTGTTTTTT

D gene: .
V gene: TRBV3-1
J gene: TRBJ2-7
clone size: .
CDR3 protein: CASSQVRRGTYEQYF
CDR3 DNA: TGTGCCAGCAGCCAAGTTAGACGCGGCACCTACGAGCAGTACTTC

D gene: .
V gene: TRBV7-2
J gene: TRBJ1-2
clone size: .
CDR3 protein: CASSLSVSYGYTF
CDR3 DNA: TGTGCCAGCAGCTTATCTGTTAGCTATGGCTACACCTTC

D gene: .
V gene: TRBV7-9
J gene: TRBJ2-2
clone size: .
CDR3 protein: CASSYRLGAGNTGELFF
CDR3 DNA: TGTGCCAGCAGTTACCGTCTTGGGGCCGGAAACACCGGGGAGCTGTTTTTT

D gene: .
V gene: TRBV7-2
J gene: TRBJ1-3
clone size: .
CDR3 protein: CASSPDSSGNTRYF
CDR3 DNA: TGTGCCAGCAGCCCGGACAGCTCTGGAAACACCAGATATTTT

D gene: .
V gene: TRBV28
J gene: TRBJ2-7
clone size: few
CDR3 protein: CASRPTGEAYEQYF
CDR3 DNA: TGTGCCAGCAGGCCCACAGGGGAGGCCTACGAGCAGTACTTC

D gene: TRBD1
V gene: TRBV20-1
J gene: TRBJ2-5
clone size: many
CDR3 protein: CSASIGSGGTQETQYF
CDR3 DNA: TGCAGTGCTAGTATCGGGTCAGGGGGAACACAAGAGACCCAGTACTTC

D gene: .
V gene: TRBV5-1
J gene: TRBJ2-3
clone size: .
CDR3 protein: CASSLEGRGATDTQYF
CDR3 DNA: TGCGCCAGCAGCTTGGAGGGCAGGGGGGCTACGGATACGCAGTATTTT

D gene: .
V gene: TRBV7-9
J gene: TRBJ2-7
clone size: .
CDR3 protein: CASTDSESSPYEQYF
CDR3 DNA: TGTGCCAGCACGGATTCGGAGTCGTCGCCCTACGAGCAGTACTTC

D gene: .
V gene: TRBV20-1
J gene: TRBJ2-3
clone size: few
CDR3 protein: CSARERGRGTDTQYF
CDR3 DNA: TGCAGTGCTAGAGAGCGGGGCAGGGGCACAGATACGCAGTATTTT